This TCR beta chain was recovered during a study of PD-L1 blockade in urothelial cancer. Study in general: From about 2014, patients received atezolizumab, given as 1,200 mg intravenously every 3 weeks. Analysis of blood occurred 3 weeks (second dose) and 6 weeks after treatment start.

CDR3 length: 13 residues. Per germline, CDR1 GTSNPN and CDR2 SVGIG (reference sequence). V dropped 0 bases and J dropped 4; count of bases not matched to a gene: 1. Time point of the sample: peripheral blood 6 weeks after treatment start. Between 1 and 8 samples, pretreatment and on-treatment, were given by each patient. Assay: immunoSEQ multiplex PCR; the TCRdb copy retains only in-frame clones and omits some. The sample holds fewer than 90,000 clones, 85% to 95% seen once. Notes on this clone: The same CDR3 can be traced to other DNA sequences in this sample.

The receptor comes from an elderly woman with urothelial cancer. V gene TRBV30 combines with J gene TRBJ2-7, with TRBD2 matching 9 bases. Here the sequenced sample was PBMCs, taken around atezolizumab (anti-PD-L1) treatment. The DNA of the CDR3 is TGTGCCTGGAGTGTAGCGGGGGGTTACGAGCAGTACTTC. This codes for CAWSVAGGYEQYF. The full variable domain, in which reference TRBV30 and TRBJ2-7 provide the parts outside the CDR3, is SQTIHQWPATLVQPVGSPLSLECTVEGTSNPNLYWYRQAAGRGLQLLFYSVGIGQISSEVPQNLSASRPQDRQFILSSKKLLLSDSGFYLCAWSVAGGYEQYFGPGTRLTVT.